The next 18 T cell receptor beta chains were all read from a single sample in a study of T cell responses to AZD1222 COVID-19 vaccine. Sequencing used immunoSEQ multiplex PCR; TCRdb keeps in-frame clones, though not all of them. This sample carries 65,000 to 90,000 clones, roughly nine tenths of them seen once, and the ten largest clones take about 7.7%. The sample here was peripheral blood, taken on day 0 of AZD1222 vaccination. All receptors derive from an adult in good health.

The V call is TRBV5-5, the J call TRBJ1-2, with D hard to call. The germline gives CDR1 SGHKS, CDR2 YYEKEE (reference sequence). V shed 0 bases and J shed 6 bases, with 9 bases lying between them. The CDR3 is 13 residues long. CDR3: CASSLAPKDGYTF. The DNA of the CDR3 is TGTGCCAGCAGCTTGGCACCCAAGGATGGCTACACCTTC.

This chain connects TRBV21-1 to TRBJ1-5; no DNA check was done on the table's D call, TRBD1. TRBV21-1 is an annotated pseudogene. This CDR3 has 13 residues. CDR3 DNA sequence: TGTGCCAGCCCGGACAGGGGGTGGCAGCCCCAGCATTTT. It codes for CASPDRGWQPQHF.

The rearrangement joins TRBV10-1 to TRBJ1-3, with 7 positions matching TRBD1. The germline gives CDR1 WNHNN, CDR2 SYGVQD (reference sequence). V gave up 3 bases and J gave up 0 bases; unmatched junction bases: 5. The CDR3 totals 16 residues. CDR3 residues: CASSDPGQSSGNTIYF. The CDR3, as DNA: TGCGCCAGCAGTGACCCGGGACAGAGCTCTGGAAACACCATATATTTT.

V gene TRBV5-1 combines with J gene TRBJ2-5; 7 bases map to TRBD2. V gave up 4 bases and J gave up 5 bases; unmatched junction bases: 5. Germline V gene data show CDR1 as SGHRS and CDR2 as YFSETQ. The CDR3 has 13 residues. For the CDR3, the DNA is TGCGCCAGCAGCAGGACTAGGGAGGAGACCCAGTACTTC. This encodes CASSRTREETQYF.

This chain uses TRBV6-6 with TRBJ1-1; the match to TRBD1 covers 9 bases. Germline V gene sequence: CDR1 MNHNY, CDR2 SVGAGI (reference sequence). CDR3 length equals 14 residues. V was pared by 5 bases and J by 7 bases, with 8 bases of the junction left unmatched. In nucleotides, the CDR3 is TGTGCCAGCAGTCCCCGACAGGGGGGAGTTGAAGCTTTCTTT. Translated, it gives CASSPRQGGVEAFF.

This clone came up once. The V and J genes are TRBV25-1 and TRBJ2-7; 9 bases align to TRBD1. Germline CDR1 reads MGHDK; CDR2 reads SYGVNS. V trimming: 5 bases; J trimming: 9 bases; junction bases outside the gene matches: 11. The CDR3 length is 14 residues. The CDR3 coding sequence is TGTGCCAGCAGTTTACCGGGACAGGGTTCCGCGCAGTACTTC. Translating it yields CASSLPGQGSAQYF.

The rearrangement joins TRBV29-1 to TRBJ1-1, with D uncertain. The germline V and J ends were trimmed by 6 bases and 0 bases, with 8 bases remaining between them. This CDR3 region has 12 residues. CDR1 and CDR2 (germline): SQVTM, ANQGSEA. CDR3 DNA sequence: TGCAGCGTCGTACTCGTGAACACTGAAGCTTTCTTT. As protein: CSVVLVNTEAFF.

V usage is TRBV12-3 or TRBV12-4 and J usage is TRBJ2-4; D is tentatively TRBD1 or TRBD2 (5 bases each). This CDR3 is 13 amino acids long. V dropped 1 base and J dropped 5 bases, with 6 bases sitting between them. The chain's CDR3 is CASSLVGENIQYF. CDR3 sequence (DNA): TGTGCCAGCAGTTTAGTGGGGGAAAACATTCAGTACTTC.

The chain uses TRBV28 and TRBJ2-3; D remains unclear. CDR3 length equals 14 residues. Germline V gene lookup returns CDR1 MDHEN and CDR2 SYDVKM. Trimming took off 1 base at V and 4 bases at J, with 9 bases between the two ends. CDR3 in DNA: TGTGCCAGCAGTTTATTTCCAGTCCCAGATACGCAGTATTTT. As protein: CASSLFPVPDTQYF. The whole variable domain, filled in from reference TRBV28 and TRBJ2-3, reads DVKVTQSSRYLVKRTGEKVFLECVQDMDHENMFWYRQDPGLGLRLIYFSYDVKMKEKGDIPEGYSVSREKKERFSLILESASTNQTSMYLCASSLFPVPDTQYFGPGTRLTVL.

The rearrangement links TRBV2 to TRBJ1-1, with 10 bases lining up with TRBD1. Germline trimming cut 6 bases from V and 3 bases from J; bases unmatched to any gene: 10. The CDR3 length is 16 residues. Germline V gene sequence: CDR1 SNHLY, CDR2 FYNNEI. In nucleotides, the CDR3 is TGTGCCAGCAGGGTCCCGGGACAGGGGCCGGACACTGAAGCTTTCTTT. Translated: CASRVPGQGPDTEAFF. Supplemented by reference TRBV2 and TRBJ1-1, the full variable domain reads EPEVTQTPSHQVTQMGQEVILRCVPISNHLYFYWYRQILGQKVEFLVSFYNNEISEKSEIFDDQFSVERPDGSNFTLKIRSTKLEDSAMYFCASRVPGQGPDTEAFFGQGTRLTVV.

The chain carries TRBV5-1 and TRBJ2-1, with TRBD1 identical over 7 bases. V lost 6 bases to trimming and J lost 0 bases; unmatched junction nucleotides: 6. This CDR3 is 15 amino acids long. Germline-derived CDR1 and CDR2 are SGHRS and YFSETQ. The CDR3 sequence is CASKLGQSSYNEQFF. CDR3 coding DNA: TGCGCCAGCAAGCTGGGACAGAGCTCCTACAATGAGCAGTTCTTC.

V is TRBV28 and J is TRBJ2-1; 8 bases match TRBD2. CDR3 length equals 16 residues. CDR1 and CDR2 (germline): MDHEN, SYDVKM. The V and J ends lost 1 base and 2 bases, in that order; junction bases with no gene match: 4. This chain's CDR3 is CASSLSLAGPYNEQFF. CDR3 coding DNA: TGTGCCAGCAGTTTATCCCTAGCGGGTCCCTACAATGAGCAGTTCTTC.

Only one count was recorded for this clone. The chain joins TRBV19 to TRBJ2-2; the match to TRBD2 covers 8 bases. This CDR3 spans 14 amino acids. V dropped 7 bases and J dropped 6; count of bases not matched to a gene: 7. The germline V gene encodes CDR1 LNHDA and CDR2 SQIVND (reference sequence). The CDR3 sequence is CASNSGSGSGELFF. As DNA, the CDR3 is TGTGCCAGTAACAGCGGGAGCGGGTCCGGGGAGCTGTTTTTT.

This clone was seen once. CDR3: CASSLRGFYEQYF. CDR3 coding DNA: TGTGCCAGCAGTTTACGGGGCTTCTACGAGCAGTACTTC. The chain is built from TRBV28 and TRBJ2-7; D tentatively fits TRBD1 or TRBD2 (5 bases each). The CDR3 totals 13 residues. Germline V lookup: CDR1 MDHEN, CDR2 SYDVKM. Deletions cut 2 bases from V and 3 bases from J, with 8 bases between.

This chain joins TRBV24-1 and TRBJ1-2, with D possibly matching TRBD1 (6 bases). The CDR3 consists of 17 residues. V was clipped by 7 bases and J by 4 bases, with 24 bases between them. Germline values: CDR1 KGHDR, CDR2 SFDVKD. This CDR3 reads CATSTGTTRGGSYGYTF. The CDR3 bases are TGTGCCACCAGCACCGGGACAACAAGGGGGGGGAGCTATGGCTACACCTTC.

The J gene is TRBJ1-4, the V gene TRBV7-9; no clear D. The CDR3 consists of 15 residues. Germline-derived CDR1 and CDR2 are SEHNR and FQNEAQ (reference sequence). V lost 1 base and J 6 bases, leaving 12 bases between the germline ends. The CDR3 coding sequence is TGTGCCAGCAGCTTAGGGACCGCGAGTTATGAAAAACTGTTTTTT. Residues: CASSLGTASYEKLFF.

The V and J genes are TRBV30 and TRBJ1-5, with D unclear. Germline values: CDR1 GTSNPN, CDR2 SVGIG (reference sequence). Between the trimmed V and J ends, which lost 1 base and 3 bases, there was a span of 7 bases. CDR3 length equals 13 residues. The CDR3 spells CAWSGSNNQPQHF. DNA of the CDR3: TGTGCCTGGAGTGGCAGTAACAATCAGCCCCAGCATTTT.

J is TRBJ2-2 and V is TRBV12-5, with 9 bases lining up with TRBD1. The germline gives CDR1 LGHNT, CDR2 FRNRAP. The CDR3 totals 18 residues. V shed 6 bases and J 7 bases; nucleotides not matched to a gene: 18. CDR3 nucleotides: TGTGCTAGTGGCACCACCGGGACAGGGCACGAATATGTCGGGGAGCTGTTTTTT. Translated, it gives CASGTTGTGHEYVGELFF.